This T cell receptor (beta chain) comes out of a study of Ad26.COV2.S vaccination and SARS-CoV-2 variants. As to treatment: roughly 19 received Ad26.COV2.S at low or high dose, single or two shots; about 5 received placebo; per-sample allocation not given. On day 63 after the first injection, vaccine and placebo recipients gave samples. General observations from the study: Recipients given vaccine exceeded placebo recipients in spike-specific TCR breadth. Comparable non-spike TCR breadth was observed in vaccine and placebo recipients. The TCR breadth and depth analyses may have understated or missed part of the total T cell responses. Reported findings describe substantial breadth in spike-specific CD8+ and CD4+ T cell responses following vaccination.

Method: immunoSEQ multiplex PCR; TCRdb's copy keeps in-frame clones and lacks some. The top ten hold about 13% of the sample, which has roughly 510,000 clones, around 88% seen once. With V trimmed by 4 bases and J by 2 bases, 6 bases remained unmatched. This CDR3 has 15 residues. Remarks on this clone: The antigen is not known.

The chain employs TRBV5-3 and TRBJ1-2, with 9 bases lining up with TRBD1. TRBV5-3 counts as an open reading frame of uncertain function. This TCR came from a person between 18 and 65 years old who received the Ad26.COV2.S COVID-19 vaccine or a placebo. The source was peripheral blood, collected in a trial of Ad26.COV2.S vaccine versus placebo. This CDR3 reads CARSRDRGSNYGYTF. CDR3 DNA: TGTGCCAGAAGCCGCGACAGGGGGAGCAACTATGGCTACACCTTC.